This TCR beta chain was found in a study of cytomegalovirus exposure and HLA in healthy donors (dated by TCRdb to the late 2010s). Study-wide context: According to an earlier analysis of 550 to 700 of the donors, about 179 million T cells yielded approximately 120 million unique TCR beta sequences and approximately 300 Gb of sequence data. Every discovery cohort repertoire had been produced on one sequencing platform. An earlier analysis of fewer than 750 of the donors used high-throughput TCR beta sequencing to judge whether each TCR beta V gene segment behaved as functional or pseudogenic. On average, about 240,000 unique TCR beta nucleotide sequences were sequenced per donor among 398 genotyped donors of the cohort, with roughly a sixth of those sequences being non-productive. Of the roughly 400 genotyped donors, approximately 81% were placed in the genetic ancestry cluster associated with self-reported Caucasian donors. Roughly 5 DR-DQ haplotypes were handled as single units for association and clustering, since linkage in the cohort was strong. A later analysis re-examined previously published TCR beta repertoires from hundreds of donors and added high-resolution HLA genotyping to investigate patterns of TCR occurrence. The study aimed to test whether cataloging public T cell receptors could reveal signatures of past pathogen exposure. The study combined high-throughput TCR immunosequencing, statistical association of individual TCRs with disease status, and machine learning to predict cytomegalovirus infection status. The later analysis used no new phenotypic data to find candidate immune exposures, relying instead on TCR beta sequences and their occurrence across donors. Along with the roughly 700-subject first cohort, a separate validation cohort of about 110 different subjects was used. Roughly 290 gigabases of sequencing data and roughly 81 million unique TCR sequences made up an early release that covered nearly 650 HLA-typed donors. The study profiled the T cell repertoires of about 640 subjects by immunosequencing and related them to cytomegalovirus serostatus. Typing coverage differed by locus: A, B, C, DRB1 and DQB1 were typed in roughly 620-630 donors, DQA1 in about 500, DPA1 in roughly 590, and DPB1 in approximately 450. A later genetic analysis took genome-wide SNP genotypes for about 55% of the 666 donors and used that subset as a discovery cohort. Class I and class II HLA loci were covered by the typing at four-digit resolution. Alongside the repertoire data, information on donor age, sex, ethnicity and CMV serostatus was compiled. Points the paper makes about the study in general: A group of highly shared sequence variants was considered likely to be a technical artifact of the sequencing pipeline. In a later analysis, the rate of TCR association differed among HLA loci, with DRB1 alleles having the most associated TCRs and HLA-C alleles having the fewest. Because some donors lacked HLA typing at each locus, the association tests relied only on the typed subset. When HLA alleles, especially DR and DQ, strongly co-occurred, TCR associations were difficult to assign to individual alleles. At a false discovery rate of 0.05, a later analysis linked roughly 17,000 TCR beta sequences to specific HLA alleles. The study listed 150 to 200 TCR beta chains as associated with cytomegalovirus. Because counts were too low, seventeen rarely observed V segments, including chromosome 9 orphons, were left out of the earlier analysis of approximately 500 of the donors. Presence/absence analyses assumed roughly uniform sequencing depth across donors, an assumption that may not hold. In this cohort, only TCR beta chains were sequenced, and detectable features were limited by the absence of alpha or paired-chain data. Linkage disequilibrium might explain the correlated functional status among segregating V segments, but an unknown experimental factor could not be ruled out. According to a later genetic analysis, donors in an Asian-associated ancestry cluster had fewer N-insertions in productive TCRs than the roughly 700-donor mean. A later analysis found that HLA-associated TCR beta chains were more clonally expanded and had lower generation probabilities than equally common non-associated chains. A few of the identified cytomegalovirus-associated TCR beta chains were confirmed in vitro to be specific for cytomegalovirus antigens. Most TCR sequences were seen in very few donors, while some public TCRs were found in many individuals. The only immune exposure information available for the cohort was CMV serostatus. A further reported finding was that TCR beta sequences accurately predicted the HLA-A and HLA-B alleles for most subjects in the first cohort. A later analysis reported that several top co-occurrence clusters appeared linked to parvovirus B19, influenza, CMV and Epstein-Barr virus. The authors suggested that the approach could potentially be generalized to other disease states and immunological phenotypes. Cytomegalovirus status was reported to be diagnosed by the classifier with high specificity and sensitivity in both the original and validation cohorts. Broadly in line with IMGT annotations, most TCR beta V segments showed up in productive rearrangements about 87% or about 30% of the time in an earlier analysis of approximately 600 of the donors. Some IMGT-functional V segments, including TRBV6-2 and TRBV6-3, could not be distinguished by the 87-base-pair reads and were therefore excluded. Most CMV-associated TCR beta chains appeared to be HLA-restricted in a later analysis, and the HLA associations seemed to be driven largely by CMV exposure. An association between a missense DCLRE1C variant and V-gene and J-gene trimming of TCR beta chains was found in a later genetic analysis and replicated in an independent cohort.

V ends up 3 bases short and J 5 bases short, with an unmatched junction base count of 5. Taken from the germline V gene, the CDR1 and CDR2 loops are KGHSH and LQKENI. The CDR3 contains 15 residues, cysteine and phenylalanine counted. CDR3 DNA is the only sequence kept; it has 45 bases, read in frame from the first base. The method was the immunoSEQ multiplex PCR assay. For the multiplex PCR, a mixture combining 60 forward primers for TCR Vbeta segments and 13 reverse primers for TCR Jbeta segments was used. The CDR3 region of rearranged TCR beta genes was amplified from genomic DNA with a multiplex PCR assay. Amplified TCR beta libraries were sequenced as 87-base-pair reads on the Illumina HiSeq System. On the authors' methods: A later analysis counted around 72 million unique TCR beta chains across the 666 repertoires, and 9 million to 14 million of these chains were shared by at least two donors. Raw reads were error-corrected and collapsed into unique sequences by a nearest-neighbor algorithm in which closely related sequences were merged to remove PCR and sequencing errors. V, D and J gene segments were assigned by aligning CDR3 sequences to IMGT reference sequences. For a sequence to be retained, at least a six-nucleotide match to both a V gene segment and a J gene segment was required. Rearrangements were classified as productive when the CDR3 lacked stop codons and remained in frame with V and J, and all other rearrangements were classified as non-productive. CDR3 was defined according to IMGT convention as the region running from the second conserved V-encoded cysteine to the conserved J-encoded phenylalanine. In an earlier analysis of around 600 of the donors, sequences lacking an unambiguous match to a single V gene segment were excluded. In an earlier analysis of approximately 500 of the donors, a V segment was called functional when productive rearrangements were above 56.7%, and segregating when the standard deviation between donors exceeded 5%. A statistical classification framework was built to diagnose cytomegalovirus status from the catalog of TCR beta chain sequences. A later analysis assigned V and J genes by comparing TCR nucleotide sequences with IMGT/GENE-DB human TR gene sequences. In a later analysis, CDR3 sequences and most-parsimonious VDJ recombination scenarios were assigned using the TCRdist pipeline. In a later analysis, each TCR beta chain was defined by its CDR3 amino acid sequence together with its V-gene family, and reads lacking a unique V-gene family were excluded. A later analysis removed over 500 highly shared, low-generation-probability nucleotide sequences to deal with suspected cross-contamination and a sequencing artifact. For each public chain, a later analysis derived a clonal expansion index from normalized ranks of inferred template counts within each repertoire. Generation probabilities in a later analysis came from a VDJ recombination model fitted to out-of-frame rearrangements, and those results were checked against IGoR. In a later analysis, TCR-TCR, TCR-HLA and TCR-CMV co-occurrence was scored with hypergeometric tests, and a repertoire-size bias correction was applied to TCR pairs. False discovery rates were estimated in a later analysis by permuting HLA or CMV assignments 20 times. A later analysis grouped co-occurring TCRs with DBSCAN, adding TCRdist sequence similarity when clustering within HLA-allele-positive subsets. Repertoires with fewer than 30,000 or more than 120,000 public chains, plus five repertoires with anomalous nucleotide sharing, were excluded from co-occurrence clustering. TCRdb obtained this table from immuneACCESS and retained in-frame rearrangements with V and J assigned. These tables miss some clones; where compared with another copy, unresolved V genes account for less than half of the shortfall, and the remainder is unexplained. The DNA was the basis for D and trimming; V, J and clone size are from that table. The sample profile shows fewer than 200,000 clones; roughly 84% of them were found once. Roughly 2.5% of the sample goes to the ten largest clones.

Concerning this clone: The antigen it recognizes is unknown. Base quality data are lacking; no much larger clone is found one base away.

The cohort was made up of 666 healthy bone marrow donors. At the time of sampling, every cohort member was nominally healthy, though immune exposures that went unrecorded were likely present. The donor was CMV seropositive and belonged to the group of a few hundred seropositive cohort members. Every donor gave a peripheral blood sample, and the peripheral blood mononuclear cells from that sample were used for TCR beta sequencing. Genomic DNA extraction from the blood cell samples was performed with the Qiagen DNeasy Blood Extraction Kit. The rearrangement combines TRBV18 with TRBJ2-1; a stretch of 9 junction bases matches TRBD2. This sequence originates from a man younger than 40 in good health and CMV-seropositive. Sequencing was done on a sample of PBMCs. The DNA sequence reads TGTGCCAGCTCACCGCTTAGCGGGGGAAACAATGAGCAGTTCTTC. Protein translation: CASSPLSGGNNEQFF.